The source of this T cell receptor (beta chain) is a study of memory CD4+ T cells and cytomegalovirus serostatus. About the study: This sample comes from healthy Belgian adults, 9 CMV seropositive, around 26 seronegative.

Trimming left V 0 bases short and J 4 bases short, with 15 bases between. CDR1 is ENHRY, CDR2 SYGVKD, per germline. CDR3 length: 16 amino acids. The repertoire was sequenced with immunoSEQ multiplex PCR; TCRdb's copy has only in-frame clones and lacks some. The sample shows tens of thousands of clones, 76% of them seen only once. Single viable CD3+CD4+CD8-CD45RO+ cells were sorted as the memory CD4+ T cells. This clone appeared a single time. The origin of this receptor is an adult in good health and CMV-seronegative. The sequenced material came from memory CD4+ T cells from blood. J is TRBJ1-2 and V is TRBV10-3; TRBD1 might be the D (6 bases). This CDR3 reads CAISESGASWGYGYTF. CDR3 coding DNA: TGTGCCATCAGTGAGTCGGGGGCGTCTTGGGGCTATGGCTACACCTTC.